This entry describes one TCR beta chain. The specificity of this receptor is unknown. Base qualities are missing; no much larger clone stands one base away. Sequencing took place on an Illumina HiSeq 1500. Using fastp at Q25 and MiXCR, TCRdb reprocessed the public reads and kept productive beta chains. Each CDR3 protein gets just one entry, which takes the most common genes and DNA from the rows behind it. In all, the sample holds about 920,000 distinct CDR3 sequences, and around 30% of those were seen once. The leading ten clones occupy roughly 13% of the sample. V loses 3 bases of germline sequence and J loses 6 bases, and the interval between the two ends is 13 bases. The cysteine opens and the phenylalanine closes a CDR3 of 14 amino acids. This entry keeps only the CDR3 DNA: 42 bases, framed from base 1. The germline V gene supplies CDR1 MNHEY and CDR2 SVGEGT. The treatment or condition label, read with the paper, signifies: in vitro stimulation with specific CMV peptide epitopes to enrich CMV-specific T cells.

This specimen belongs to a study of T cell repertoires in cytomegalovirus infection (dated by TCRdb to between 2018 and 2021). General notes on the study: Recently identified HLA-C-restricted CMV epitopes, whose presentation resists viral immunomodulation, were targeted by peptide stimulations together with well-studied HLA-B-restricted epitopes. Donor HLA type was relevant to the analysis, as public TCR beta signatures indicated carriage of CMV infection together with the matching HLA type.

What the authors observed across the whole study: The ex vivo response was dominated by HLA-C-restricted CMV-specific TCR beta clonotypes, and the single most frequent clonotype in two of eight donors was supplied by these HLA-C-restricted clonotypes. In both this cohort and an independent cohort of some 380 donors, the cumulative frequency of public TCR beta family members distinguished carriers of CMV infection plus the relevant HLA type.

The chain is assembled from TRBV6-2 or TRBV6-3 and TRBJ2-3; the D gene remains uncertain. The receptor's source is a human donor in good health (CMV status not recorded). Some clones in this sample may be carry-over from other donors' samples. The sample in question was cultured CD8+ T cells from PBMCs, obtained from culture after CMV antigen stimulation. The CDR3 protein is CASSYDSITDTQYF. The nucleotides are TGTGCCAGCAGTTATGATAGCATCACGGATACGCAGTATTTT.